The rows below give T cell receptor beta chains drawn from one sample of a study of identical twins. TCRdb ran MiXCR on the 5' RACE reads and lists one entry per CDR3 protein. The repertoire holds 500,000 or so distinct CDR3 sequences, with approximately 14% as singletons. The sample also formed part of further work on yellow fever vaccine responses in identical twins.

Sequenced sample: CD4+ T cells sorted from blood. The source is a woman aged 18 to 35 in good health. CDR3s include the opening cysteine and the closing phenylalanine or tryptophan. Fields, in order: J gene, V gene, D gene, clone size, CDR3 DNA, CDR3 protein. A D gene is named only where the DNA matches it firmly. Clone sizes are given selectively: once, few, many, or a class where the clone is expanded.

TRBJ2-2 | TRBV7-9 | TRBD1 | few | TGTGCCAGCAGCCGGGACAGGGGGTGGACCGGGGAGCTGTTTTTT | CASSRDRGWTGELFF
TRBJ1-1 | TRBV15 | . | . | TGTGCCACCAGCAGAGAGGGAGGTCTACATGAAGCTTTCTTT | CATSREGGLHEAFF
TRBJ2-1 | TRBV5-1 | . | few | TGCGCCAGCAGCTTGGCGGGCTGGAATGAGCAGTTCTTC | CASSLAGWNEQFF
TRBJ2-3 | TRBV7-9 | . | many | TGTGCCAGCAGTATACCGGGCCCAGCGACGCAGTATTTT | CASSIPGPATQYF
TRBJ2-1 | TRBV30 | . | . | TGTGCCTGGAGTGCCCGGAGTGAGCAGTTCTTC | CAWSARSEQFF
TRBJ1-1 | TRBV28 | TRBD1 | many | TGTGCCAGCAGTTCCGGACAGGGGACGAGGGGTACTGAAGCTTTCTTT | CASSSGQGTRGTEAFF
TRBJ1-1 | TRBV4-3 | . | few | TGCGCCAGCAGCCAAGATCCAGGGGTAGAAGCTTTCTTT | CASSQDPGVEAFF
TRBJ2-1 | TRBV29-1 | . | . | TGCAGCGGGGGGCGTAGCTCCTACAATGAGCAGTTCTTC | CSGGRSSYNEQFF
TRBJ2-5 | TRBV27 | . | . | TGTGCCAGCAGTTTAAGACAGGCGGAGACCCAGTACTTC | CASSLRQAETQYF
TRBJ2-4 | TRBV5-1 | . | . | TGCGCCAGCAGCACAAATCCTCCTGGCAAAAACATTCAGTACTTC | CASSTNPPGKNIQYF
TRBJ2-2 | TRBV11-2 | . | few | TGTGCCAGCAGCCCAGCTGGACAGATGAACACCGGGGAGCTGTTTTTT | CASSPAGQMNTGELFF
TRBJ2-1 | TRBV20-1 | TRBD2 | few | TGCAGTGCCAGGGGTCTAGCGGGAGCGGCTGAGCAGTTCTTC | CSARGLAGAAEQFF
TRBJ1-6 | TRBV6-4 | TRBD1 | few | TGTGCCAGCAGACAATCCGGGACAGATAATTCACCCCTCCACTTT | CASRQSGTDNSPLHF
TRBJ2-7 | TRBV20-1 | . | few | TGCAGTGCCTTGTTCAAGTTAGGAGCCTCCTACGAGCAGTACTTC | CSALFKLGASYEQYF
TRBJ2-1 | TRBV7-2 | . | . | TGTGCCAGCAGCTTAGCGCTCGGGAACAGGGCTAGCCACAATGAGCAGTTCTTC | CASSLALGNRASHNEQFF
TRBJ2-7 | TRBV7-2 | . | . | TGTGCCACCTCCTTAGTGGGCGAGCAGTACTTC | CATSLVGEQYF
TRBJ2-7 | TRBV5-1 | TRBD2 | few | TGCGCCAGCAGCTTGGGGCACCCTTTAAGCGGGGGGGTCTCCTACGAGCAGTACTTC | CASSLGHPLSGGVSYEQYF
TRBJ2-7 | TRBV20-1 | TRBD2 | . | TGCAGTGCAATGGTGCTGAGCGGGAGAAGCTACGAGCAGTACTTC | CSAMVLSGRSYEQYF
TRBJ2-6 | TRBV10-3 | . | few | TGTGCCTCCAAGGGAGACCCTGGGGCCAACGTCCTGACTTTC | CASKGDPGANVLTF
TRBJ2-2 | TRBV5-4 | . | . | TGTGCCAGCAGCTTGTATGACAGGAACACCGGGGAGCTGTTTTTT | CASSLYDRNTGELFF
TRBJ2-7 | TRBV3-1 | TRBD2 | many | TGTGCCAGCAGCCGTCAACCCCGGGGGGCCTACGAGCAGTACTTC | CASSRQPRGAYEQYF
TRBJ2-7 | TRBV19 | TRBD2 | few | TGTGCCAGTAGGGGAGCGGGAGACTACGAGCAGTACTTC | CASRGAGDYEQYF
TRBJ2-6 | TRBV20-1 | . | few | TGCAGTGCCGAGGAGCACTCTGGGGCCAACGTCCTGACTTTC | CSAEEHSGANVLTF
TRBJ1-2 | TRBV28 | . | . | TGTGCCAGCAGACCCATTATTAACTATGGCTACACCTTC | CASRPIINYGYTF
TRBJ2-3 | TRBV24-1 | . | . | TGTGCCACCAGTGACCAGCTGACACACGATACGCAGTATTTT | CATSDQLTHDTQYF
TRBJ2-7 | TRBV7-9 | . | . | TGTGCCAGCAGCTCCGTCAGATCTTTTGAGGACGAGCAGTACTTC | CASSSVRSFEDEQYF
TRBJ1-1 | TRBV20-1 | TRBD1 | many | TGCAGTGCTAGTTTGCCAGGGGGCAACACTGAAGCTTTCTTT | CSASLPGGNTEAFF
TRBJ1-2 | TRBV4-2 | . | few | TGTGCCAGCAGCCAAGAAACAGGAGATGGCTACACCTTC | CASSQETGDGYTF
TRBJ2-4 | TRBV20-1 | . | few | TGCAGTGCTAGAGCCCCAAAGGGAAACATTCAGTACTTC | CSARAPKGNIQYF
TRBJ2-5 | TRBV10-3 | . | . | TGTGCCATCAGTGAGCCAGGGGGAGGCCAAGAGACCCAGTACTTC | CAISEPGGGQETQYF
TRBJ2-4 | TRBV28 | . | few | TGTGCCAGCAGTTCCTCACTGTTGGGGGAAGGAAACATTCAGTACTTC | CASSSSLLGEGNIQYF
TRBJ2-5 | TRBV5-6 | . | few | TGTGCCAGCAGCTTATTTGGAGGGTACCAAGAGACCCAGTACTTC | CASSLFGGYQETQYF
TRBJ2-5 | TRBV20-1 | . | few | TGCAGTGCTGCCCAAGAGACCCAGTACTTC | CSAAQETQYF
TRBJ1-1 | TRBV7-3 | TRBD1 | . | TGTGCCAGCAGCATAAACAGGGGAAACCTCAACTCCATCAAATTGGACACTGAAGCTTTCTTT | CASSINRGNLNSIKLDTEAFF
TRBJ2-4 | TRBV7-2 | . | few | TGTGCCAGCAGCTCAGGACAGAACATTCAGTACTTC | CASSSGQNIQYF
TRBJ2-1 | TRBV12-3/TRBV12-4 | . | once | TGTGCCAGCAGCTACGACGGGGTCGGGGGCAATGAGCAGTTCTTC | CASSYDGVGGNEQFF
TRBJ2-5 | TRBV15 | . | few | TGTGCCACCAGCAGGGACCATATCCAAGAGACCCAGTACTTC | CATSRDHIQETQYF
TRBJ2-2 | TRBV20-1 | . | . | TGCAGTGCCAAAGAGGCGGTAACCGGGGAGCTGTTTTTT | CSAKEAVTGELFF
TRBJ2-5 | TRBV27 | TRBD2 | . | TGTGCCAGCAGTTTTCTAACTAGCGGGCTCCAAGAGACCCAGTACTTC | CASSFLTSGLQETQYF